This TCR beta chain was sequenced in a study of cytomegalovirus exposure and HLA in healthy donors. V lost 6 bases to trimming and J lost 4 bases; unmatched junction nucleotides: 7. This CDR3 is built from 13 residues. Per the germline V gene, CDR1 is SQVTM and CDR2 is ANQGSEA. This clone has only one observation. Antigen unknown. 13 Jbeta primers and 60 Vbeta primers were used for the PCR. Profiled with immunoSEQ multiplex PCR; TCRdb holds only in-frame clones, not every one. The sample has around 190,000 clones; around 79% are singletons. Findings and limits, study-wide: Among TCR sequences, most were rare, though some public TCRs appeared in many donors. Some V segments (TRBV6-2 and TRBV6-3 among them) were excluded as indistinguishable. TCR beta V- and J-gene trimming, according to a later analysis, was linked to a missense DCLRE1C variant. The later analysis indicated that the majority of CMV-associated TCR beta chains appeared HLA-restricted.

The sequencing sample was made of PBMCs. This TCR came from a woman aged 50 to 60 in good health and CMV-seronegative. The rearrangement links TRBV29-1 to TRBJ1-2; 8 positions agree with TRBD1. The chain's CDR3 is CSVGDRGGYGYTF. The CDR3 region has the DNA TGCAGCGTGGGAGACAGGGGAGGCTATGGCTACACCTTC.